Following are 16 T cell receptor beta chains from one sample sequenced in a study of blood T cell repertoires in COVID-19. Libraries were prepared by immunoSEQ multiplex PCR; TCRdb keeps only in-frame clonotypes and omits some of them. The table includes 140,000 to 150,000 clones, more than 75% detected once. The source material was peripheral blood. The receptor set was obtained from a woman aged 45-65 years with active or convalescent COVID-19.

The CDR3 here is CASSPWAQGAEEQYF. Here the CDR3 DNA reads TGTGCCAGCAGCCCCTGGGCACAGGGGGCTGAAGAGCAGTACTTC. The rearrangement uses TRBV28 and TRBJ2-7; 9 nucleotides line up with TRBD1. The CDR3 contains 15 residues. The germline V gene encodes CDR1 MDHEN and CDR2 SYDVKM. The V segment lost 6 bases and the J segment 7 bases; nucleotides outside the gene matches: 13.

The chain recombines TRBV5-1 with TRBJ1-1, with 7 bases lining up with TRBD1. Germline V gives CDR1 SGHRS, CDR2 YFSETQ. This CDR3 comprises 15 residues. The junction had 5 bases not matched to a gene; V was cut back by 3 bases and J by 0 bases. The DNA of the CDR3 is TGCGCCAGCAGCTCGCCGACAGGGATGAACACTGAAGCTTTCTTT. This codes for CASSSPTGMNTEAFF. Filled out from reference TRBV5-1 and TRBJ1-1, the complete variable domain reads KAGVTQTPRYLIKTRGQQVTLSCSPISGHRSVSWYQQTPGQGLQFLFEYFSETQRNKGNFPGRFSGRQFSNSRSEMNVSTLELGDSALYLCASSSPTGMNTEAFFGQGTRLTVV.

The rearrangement links TRBV11-3 to TRBJ2-1, with D unclear. The germline gives CDR1 SGHNT, CDR2 YENEEA. V lost 3 bases to trimming and J lost 3 bases, with 6 bases between them. This CDR3 is built from 13 residues. In DNA, the CDR3 is TGTGCCAGCAGCTTTTACGGCTACAATGAGCAGTTCTTC. Its translation is CASSFYGYNEQFF. Full variable domain (outside the CDR3, taken from reference TRBV11-3 and TRBJ2-1): EAGVVQSPRYKIIEKKQPVAFWCNPISGHNTLYWYLQNLGQGPELLIRYENEEAVDDSQLPKDRFSAERLKGVDSTLKIQPAELGDSAVYLCASSFYGYNEQFFGPGTRLTVL.

The chain recombines TRBV4-1 with TRBJ1-4; TRBD1 agrees at 7 bases. The V and J ends lost 4 bases and 7 bases, in that order; junction bases with no gene match: 15. Germline CDR1 is MGHRA and CDR2 is YSYEKL. The CDR3 length is 17 residues. The CDR3 DNA reads as TGCGCCAGCAGCCCGCCGACCTGGGACAGTACTTTTGAAAAACTGTTTTTT. It specifies CASSPPTWDSTFEKLFF.

The V gene is TRBV5-1, the J gene TRBJ1-4; 9 bases fit TRBD1. Germline trimming cut 4 bases from V and 7 bases from J; bases unmatched to any gene: 8. The CDR3 has 15 amino acids. Looked up from germline, CDR1 is SGHRS and CDR2 is YFSETQ. CDR3 loop: CASSANRGPGEKLFF. CDR3 sequence (DNA): TGCGCCAGCAGCGCAAACAGGGGGCCGGGTGAAAAACTGTTTTTT.

The chain links TRBV3-1 (or the pseudogene TRBV3-2) to TRBJ2-5; 7 nucleotides match TRBD1. V dropped 3 bases and J dropped 4; count of bases not matched to a gene: 2. Germline assignment: CDR1 LGHDT and CDR2 YNNKEL (reference sequence). CDR3 length: 13 residues. CDR3 bases: TGTGCCAGCAGCCAGAACAGGGGAGAGACCCAGTACTTC. It is translated as CASSQNRGETQYF.

This chain joins TRBV30 and TRBJ1-2; no clear D. Germline V gene sequence: CDR1 GTSNPN, CDR2 SVGIG (reference sequence). CDR3 length equals 14 residues. Trimming stripped 4 bases from V and 0 bases from J, with 12 bases between. This chain's CDR3 is CAWIRGISNYGYTF. CDR3 nucleotides: TGTGCCTGGATTCGGGGAATCTCTAACTATGGCTACACCTTC.

The chain links TRBV6-2 or TRBV6-3 to TRBJ1-1; D is unresolved. Trimming stripped 2 bases from V and 7 bases from J, with 11 bases between. CDR3 length equals 13 residues. Germline loops: CDR1 MNHEY, CDR2 SVGEGT. The CDR3 coding sequence is TGTGCCAGCAGTTACAATCGACCAGGTGAAGCTTTCTTT. Its translation: CASSYNRPGEAFF.

The DNA of the CDR3 is TGTGCCAGTAGCCCGTTTGGACAGGACAATCAGCCCCAGCATTTT. It yields the protein CASSPFGQDNQPQHF. V is TRBV19 and J is TRBJ1-5, with 7 bases aligning to TRBD1. Trimming removed 6 bases from V and 3 bases from J; junction bases left unmatched: 8. CDR3 size: 15 residues. CDR1 is LNHDA and CDR2 is SQIVND in the germline V gene (reference sequence).

The CDR3 coding sequence is TGTGCCAGCAGCCAGAGCTCCTACGAGCAGTACTTC. Translated: CASSQSSYEQYF. The chain uses TRBV6-2 or TRBV6-3 and TRBJ2-7, with unresolved D. Germline V CDR1 and CDR2: MNHEY, SVGEGT. This CDR3 has 12 residues. V lost 6 bases and J lost 0, with 6 bases in between.

The gene calls are TRBV11-2 and TRBJ2-1, with 11 bases identical to TRBD2. CDR1 is SGHAT, CDR2 FQNNGV, per germline. The ends lost 8 bases at V and 4 bases at J; junction bases unmatched: 10. The CDR3 is 16 amino acids. The CDR3 loop is CASLGVGLAAYNEQFF. CDR3 bases: TGTGCCAGCTTGGGGGTGGGACTAGCGGCTTACAATGAGCAGTTCTTC.

The chain recombines TRBV25-1 with TRBJ1-1; a weak D match, TRBD1 (6 bases). The CDR3 is 12 residues long. V was pared by 6 bases and J by 9 bases, with 14 bases between. Germline V gives CDR1 MGHDK, CDR2 SYGVNS. The CDR3 spells CASSPGQPKAFF. CDR3 nucleotides: TGTGCCAGCAGCCCGGGACAACCAAAAGCTTTCTTT.

The chain recombines TRBV12-3 or TRBV12-4 with TRBJ1-2; 7 nucleotides match TRBD1. V was pared by 4 bases and J by 7 bases, with 3 bases of the junction left unmatched. The CDR3 loop spans 12 amino acids. The CDR3 DNA reads TGTGCCAGCAGTTCACAGGGGACTGGCTACACCTTC. This translates into CASSSQGTGYTF.

This clone was seen just once. The genes are TRBV7-9 and TRBJ2-2, with TRBD2 matching over 7 bases. Trimming took 5 bases from V and 0 from J; bases not matched to a gene: 6. The CDR3 sequence is 16 residues long. Germline lookup yields CDR1 SEHNR and CDR2 FQNEAQ (reference sequence). CDR3 nucleotides: TGTGCCAGCAGCCACGCCGCGGGAGCGAACACCGGGGAGCTGTTTTTT. It is translated as CASSHAAGANTGELFF.

This clone was detected only once. This chain joins TRBV30 and TRBJ1-5; D unclear. CDR3 size: 14 residues. The germline CDR1 and CDR2 sequences are GTSNPN and SVGIG (reference sequence). V was pared by 3 bases and J by 1 base, with 10 bases between. For the CDR3, the DNA is TGTGCCTGGAGGGCCGACAACAGCAATCAGCCCCAGCATTTT. It translates to CAWRADNSNQPQHF.

The V call is TRBV7-2, the J call TRBJ1-1; D remains unclear. The CDR3 has 13 residues. The V and J ends lost 5 bases and 10 bases respectively, with 17 bases between them. Germline CDR1 SGHTA, CDR2 FQGNSA. The CDR3 coding sequence is TGTGCCAGCAGCCAAATTAGCTGGGTTGGAGCTTTCTTT. Protein sequence: CASSQISWVGAFF.